The 4 T cell receptor beta chains below come from one sample, sequenced in a study of graft-versus-host responses after intestinal transplantation. Sequencing used immunoSEQ multiplex PCR; TCRdb keeps in-frame clones, though not all of them. The sample lists over 120,000 clones; about 93% were seen once. The antigens these receptors bind are not known. Sequencing used unstimulated CD4+ T cells sorted from spleen or lymph node cells, obtained before intestinal transplant. These receptor sequences come from a human donor who received an intestinal transplant.

The genes are TRBV30 and TRBJ2-1; no clear D gene. V lost 3 bases and J lost 10, with 13 bases in between. This CDR3 is built from 12 residues. CDR1 and CDR2 (germline): GTSNPN, SVGIG (reference sequence). The CDR3 here is CAWSPTPDEQFF. The CDR3, as DNA: TGTGCCTGGAGCCCGACCCCGGACGAGCAGTTCTTC.

The gene calls are TRBV6-5 and TRBJ2-7; TRBD1 matches 7 bases. Germline CDR1 reads MNHEY; CDR2 reads SVGAGI. The ends lost 6 bases at V and 0 bases at J; junction bases unmatched: 8. The CDR3 contains 15 residues. The CDR3 DNA is TGTGCCAGCAGCCCAGGGACAGCCGGCTCCTACGAGCAGTACTTC. This encodes CASSPGTAGSYEQYF.

This clone was counted once. The chain carries TRBV10-3 and TRBJ2-3, with D tentatively TRBD1 or TRBD2 (5 bases each). Trimming took off 7 bases at V and 1 base at J, with 9 bases between the two ends. CDR1 and CDR2 from the germline V gene are ENHRY and SYGVKD. The CDR3 length is 13 residues. The CDR3 protein is CAITLGRTDTQYF. CDR3 DNA: TGTGCCATCACTCTGGGACGCACAGATACGCAGTATTTT.

The chain is built from TRBV7-2 and TRBJ1-3; D call uncertain. The CDR3 consists of 17 residues. V was clipped by 1 base and J by 2 bases, with 15 bases between them. CDR1 and CDR2 from the germline V gene are SGHTA and FQGNSA. This CDR3 reads CASSLGGASLAGNTIYF. CDR3 bases: TGTGCCAGCAGCTTAGGAGGAGCTTCTCTCGCTGGAAACACCATATATTTT. The complete variable domain, with remaining parts taken from reference TRBV7-2 and TRBJ1-3, reads GAGVSQSPSNKVTEKGKDVELRCDPISGHTALYWYRQSLGQGLEFLIYFQGNSAPDKSGLPSDRFSAERTGGSVSTLTIQRTQQEDSAVYLCASSLGGASLAGNTIYFGEGSWLTVV.